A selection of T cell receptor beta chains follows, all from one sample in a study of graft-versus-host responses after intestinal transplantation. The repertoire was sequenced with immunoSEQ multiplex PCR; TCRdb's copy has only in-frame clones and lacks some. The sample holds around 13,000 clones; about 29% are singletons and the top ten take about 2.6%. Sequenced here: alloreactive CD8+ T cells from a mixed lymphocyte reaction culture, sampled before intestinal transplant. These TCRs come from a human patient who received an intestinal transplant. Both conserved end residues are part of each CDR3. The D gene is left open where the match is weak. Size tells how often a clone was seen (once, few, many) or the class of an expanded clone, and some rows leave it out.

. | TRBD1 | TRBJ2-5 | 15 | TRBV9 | TGTGCCAGCAGCGTTAGGACAGGGGATGTAGAGACCCAGTACTTC | CASSVRTGDVETQYF
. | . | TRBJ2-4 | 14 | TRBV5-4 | TGTGCCAGCAGCTTAGCCGGGTCCAAAAACATTCAGTACTTC | CASSLAGSKNIQYF
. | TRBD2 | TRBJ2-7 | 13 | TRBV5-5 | TGTGCCAGCAGCTTACTAGCGGGATACGAGCAGTACTTC | CASSLLAGYEQYF
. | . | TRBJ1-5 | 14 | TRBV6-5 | TGTGCCAGCAGTTACTCGATCACGATCCAGCCCCAGCATTTT | CASSYSITIQPQHF
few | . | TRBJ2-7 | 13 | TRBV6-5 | TGTGCCAGCAGTTACTCGTCGGCTTACGAGCAGTACTTC | CASSYSSAYEQYF
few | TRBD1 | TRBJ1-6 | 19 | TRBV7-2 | TGTGCCAGCAGGAAACTTGGGACAGGGGAGCAATCCTATAATTCACCCCTCCACTTT | CASRKLGTGEQSYNSPLHF
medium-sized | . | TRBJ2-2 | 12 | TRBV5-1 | TGCGCCAGCAGGGATTCTACCGGGGAGCTGTTTTTT | CASRDSTGELFF
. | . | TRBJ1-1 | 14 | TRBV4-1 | TGCGCCAGCAGCCAAGTTCAGGGGATCACTGAAGCTTTCTTT | CASSQVQGITEAFF
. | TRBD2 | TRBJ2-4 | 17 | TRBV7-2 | TGTGCCAGCAGACCGGGACTAGGCCCCTATATCAAAAACATTCAGTACTTC | CASRPGLGPYIKNIQYF
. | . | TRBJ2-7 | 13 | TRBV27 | TGTGCCAGCAGTTTAGGGAGTAGCAACGAGCAGTACTTC | CASSLGSSNEQYF
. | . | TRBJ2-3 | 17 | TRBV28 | TGTGCCAGCAGTTTCCTACCCCTCGGGATAGGGACAGATACGCAGTATTTT | CASSFLPLGIGTDTQYF
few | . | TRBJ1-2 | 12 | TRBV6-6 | TGTGCCAGCAGTTACTCCGGCTATGGCTACACCTTC | CASSYSGYGYTF
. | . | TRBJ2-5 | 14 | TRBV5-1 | TGCGCCAGCAGCCGGGTCGGGAGCCAAGAGACCCAGTACTTC | CASSRVGSQETQYF
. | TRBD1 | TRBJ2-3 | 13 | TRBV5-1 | TGCGCCAGGCGGGACAGGCCCACAGATACGCAGTATTTT | CARRDRPTDTQYF
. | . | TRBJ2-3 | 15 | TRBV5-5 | TGTGCCAGCGCTTTAACCGGGTCCTACACAGATACGCAGTATTTT | CASALTGSYTDTQYF
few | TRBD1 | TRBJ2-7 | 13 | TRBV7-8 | TGTGCCAGCAGCTTAACAGGGGGGAGGGAGCAGTACTTC | CASSLTGGREQYF
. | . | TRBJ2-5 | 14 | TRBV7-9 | TGTGCCAGCAGCTCCATCCAGGGGGGAGAGACCCAGTACTTC | CASSSIQGGETQYF